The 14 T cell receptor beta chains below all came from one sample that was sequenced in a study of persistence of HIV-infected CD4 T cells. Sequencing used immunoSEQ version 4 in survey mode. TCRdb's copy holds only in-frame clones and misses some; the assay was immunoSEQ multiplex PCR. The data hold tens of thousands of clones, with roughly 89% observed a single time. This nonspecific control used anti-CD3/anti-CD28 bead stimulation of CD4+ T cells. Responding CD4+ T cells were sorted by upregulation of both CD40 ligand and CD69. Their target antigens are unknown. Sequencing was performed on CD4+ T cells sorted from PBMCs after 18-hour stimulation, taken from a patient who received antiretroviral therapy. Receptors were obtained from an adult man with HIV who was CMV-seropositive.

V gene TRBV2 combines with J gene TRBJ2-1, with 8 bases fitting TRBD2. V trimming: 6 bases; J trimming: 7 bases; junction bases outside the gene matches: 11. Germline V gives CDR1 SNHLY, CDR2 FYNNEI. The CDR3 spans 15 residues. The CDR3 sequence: CASRTSGSGKNEQFF. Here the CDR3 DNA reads TGTGCCAGCAGAACCAGCGGGAGTGGAAAAAATGAGCAGTTCTTC.

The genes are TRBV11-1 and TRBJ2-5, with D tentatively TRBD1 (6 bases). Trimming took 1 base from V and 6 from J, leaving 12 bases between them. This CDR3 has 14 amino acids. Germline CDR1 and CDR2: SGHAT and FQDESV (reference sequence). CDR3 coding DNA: TGTGCCAGCAGCTTAGGAGAATGGGACAAGACCCAGTACTTC. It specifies CASSLGEWDKTQYF.

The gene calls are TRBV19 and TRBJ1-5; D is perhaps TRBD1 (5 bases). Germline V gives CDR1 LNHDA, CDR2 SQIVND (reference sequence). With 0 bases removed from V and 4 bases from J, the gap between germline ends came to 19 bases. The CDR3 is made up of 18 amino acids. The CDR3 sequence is CASSIDSGYPLRNQPQHF. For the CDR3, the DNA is TGTGCCAGTAGTATAGACTCAGGGTACCCCTTGAGGAATCAGCCCCAGCATTTT.

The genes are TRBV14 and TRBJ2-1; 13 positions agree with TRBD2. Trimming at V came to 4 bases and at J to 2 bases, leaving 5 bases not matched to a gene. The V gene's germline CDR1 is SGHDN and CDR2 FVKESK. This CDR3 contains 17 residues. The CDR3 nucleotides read TGTGCCAGCAGCCTTCGGACTAGCGGGAGTGCCTACAATGAGCAGTTCTTC. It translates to CASSLRTSGSAYNEQFF.

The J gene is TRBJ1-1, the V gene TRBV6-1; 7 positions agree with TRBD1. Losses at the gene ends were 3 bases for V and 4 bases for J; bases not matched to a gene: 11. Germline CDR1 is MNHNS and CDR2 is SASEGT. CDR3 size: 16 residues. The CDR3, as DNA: TGTGCCAGCAGTGAGTTGGACAGGTGGAGGATCACTGAAGCTTTCTTT. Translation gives CASSELDRWRITEAFF.

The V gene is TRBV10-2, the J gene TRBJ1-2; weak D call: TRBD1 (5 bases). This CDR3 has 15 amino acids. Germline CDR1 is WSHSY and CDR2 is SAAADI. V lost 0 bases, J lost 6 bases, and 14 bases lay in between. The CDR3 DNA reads TGCGCCAGCAGTGAGTCTGTCCCGAGAGGGGATGGCTACACCTTC. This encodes CASSESVPRGDGYTF.

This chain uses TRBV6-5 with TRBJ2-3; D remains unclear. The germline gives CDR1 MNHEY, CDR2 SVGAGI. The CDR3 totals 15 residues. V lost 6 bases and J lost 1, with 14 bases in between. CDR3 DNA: TGTGCCAGCAGAATTAGGGTAGCTGGCACAGATACGCAGTATTTT. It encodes CASRIRVAGTDTQYF.

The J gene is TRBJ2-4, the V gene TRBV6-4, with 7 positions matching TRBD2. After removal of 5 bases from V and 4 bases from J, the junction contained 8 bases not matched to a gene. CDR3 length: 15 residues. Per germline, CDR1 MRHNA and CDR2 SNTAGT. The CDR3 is CASSPLAGGKNIQYF. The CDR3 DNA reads TGTGCCAGCAGTCCCCTCGCCGGGGGGAAAAACATTCAGTACTTC.

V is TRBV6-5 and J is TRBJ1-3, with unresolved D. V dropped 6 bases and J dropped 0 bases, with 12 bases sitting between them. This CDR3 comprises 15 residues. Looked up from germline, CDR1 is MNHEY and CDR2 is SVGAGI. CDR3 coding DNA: TGTGCCAGCAGAGACGACCGGGGCTCTGGAAACACCATATATTTT. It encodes CASRDDRGSGNTIYF.

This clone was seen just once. The CDR3 here is CSVVGTPNTDTQYF. The CDR3 DNA reads TGCAGCGTTGTGGGGACTCCCAACACAGATACGCAGTATTTT. The chain joins TRBV29-1 to TRBJ2-3; tentative D call: TRBD2 (6 bases). This CDR3 is built from 14 residues. V dropped 4 bases and J dropped 2 bases, with 13 bases sitting between them. Germline loops: CDR1 SQVTM, CDR2 ANQGSEA.

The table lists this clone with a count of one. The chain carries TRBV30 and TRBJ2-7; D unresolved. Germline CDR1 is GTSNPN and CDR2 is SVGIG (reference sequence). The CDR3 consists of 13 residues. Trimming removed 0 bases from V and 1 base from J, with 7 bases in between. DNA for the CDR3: TGTGCCTGGAGTGTAATCTATTCCTACGAGCAGTACTTC. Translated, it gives CAWSVIYSYEQYF.

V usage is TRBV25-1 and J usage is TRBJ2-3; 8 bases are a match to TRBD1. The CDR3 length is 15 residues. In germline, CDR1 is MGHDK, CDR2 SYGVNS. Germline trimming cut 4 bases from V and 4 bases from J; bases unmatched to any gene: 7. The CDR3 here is CASSGNRGSADTQYF. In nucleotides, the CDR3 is TGTGCCAGCAGTGGGAACAGGGGGAGTGCAGATACGCAGTATTTT.

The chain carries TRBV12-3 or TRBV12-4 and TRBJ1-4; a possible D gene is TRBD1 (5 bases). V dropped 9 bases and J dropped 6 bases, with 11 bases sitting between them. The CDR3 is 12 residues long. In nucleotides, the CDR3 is TGTGCCAGTGGGGGTCTGGATGAAAAACTGTTTTTT. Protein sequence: CASGGLDEKLFF.

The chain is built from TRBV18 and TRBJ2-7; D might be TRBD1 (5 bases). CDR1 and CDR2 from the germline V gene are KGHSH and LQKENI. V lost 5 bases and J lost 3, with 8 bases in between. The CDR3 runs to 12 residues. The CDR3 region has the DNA TGTGCCAGCTCAAGGGGAAGCTACGAGCAGTACTTC. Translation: CASSRGSYEQYF.